This T cell receptor (beta chain) was recovered during a study of blood T cell repertoires in COVID-19 (dated by TCRdb to the early 2020s). Regarding the study in general: The collaborator samples originated in the United States, Italy and Spain and spanned the acute and convalescent phases of COVID-19. The repertoires were released in a freely available public database intended as a resource for research on the immune response to SARS-CoV-2. A de-identified subject ID, COVID-19 status, age in years and sex were almost always included in the sample metadata. Subjects who had been exposed to COVID-19, were actively infected with it, or had recovered from it provided the deeply sampled blood TCRbeta repertoires that made up the dataset. The prospective study material was composed of cDNA or gDNA derived from T cells, B-cell-depleted T cells, or PBMCs. The samples were drawn from the first 160 participants of the ongoing ImmuneRACE study and from some 1,300 subjects provided by 6 global collaborators. Where available, HLA class I and class II types were obtained from metadata supplied by the sample provider rather than from assay-based typing.

TCRbeta CDR3 regions were amplified from genomic DNA by means of the immunoSEQ Assay, a bias-controlled multiplex PCR. Per the original workflow: The number of nucleated cells in each sample was estimated from the amplification of reference gene primers within the assay. Sequence reads were collapsed and filtered to measure the absolute abundance of every unique TCRbeta CDR3 rearrangement. Productive Simpson clonality was computed per sample as the square root of Simpson's diversity index over productive rearrangements. As stored in TCRdb, this immuneACCESS dataset retains in-frame rearrangements with V and J assigned. A fraction of the clones does not appear; measured against another copy, unresolved V genes explain less than half of the discrepancy, and the remainder lacks a known reason. Clonal size and the V and J genes are those of that table, whereas D and trimming came from the DNA. This sample has approximately 210,000 clones in its table, and roughly 84% of those were observed once. 5.5% to 7% of the sample is held by the ten biggest clonotypes.

Another Seattle source contributed samples from volunteer blood donors who had recovered from COVID-19. Collaborating institutions collected whole blood in K2EDTA tubes following their own protocols. For TCRbeta analysis, collaborators shipped samples as frozen whole blood, isolated PBMCs, or DNA extracted from either of those sample types. The cysteine opens and the phenylalanine closes a CDR3 of 17 amino acids. The sequence is cut down to CDR3 DNA, 51 bases in frame from base 1. V and J lose 4 bases and 0 bases, and a span of 15 bases separates them. CDR1 MNHEY and CDR2 SMNVEV are derived from the germline V gene (reference sequence). On this clone itself: No cognate antigen has been identified for it. Per-base quality was not reported, and no clone a single base away is much larger than it.

The paper's findings and limits, for the study overall: How much clinical and demographic metadata was included differed by source and by participant, and the metadata was provided uncurated.

The receptor's source is a woman aged 40 to 50 who had recovered from COVID-19. The sequence joins TRBV27 to TRBJ2-2, with the D gene uncertain. Sequenced sample: peripheral blood. The CDR3 in this case is CASSSIITVANTGELFF. The DNA sequence is given as TGTGCCAGCAGTTCTATTATAACAGTGGCGAACACCGGGGAGCTGTTTTTT.